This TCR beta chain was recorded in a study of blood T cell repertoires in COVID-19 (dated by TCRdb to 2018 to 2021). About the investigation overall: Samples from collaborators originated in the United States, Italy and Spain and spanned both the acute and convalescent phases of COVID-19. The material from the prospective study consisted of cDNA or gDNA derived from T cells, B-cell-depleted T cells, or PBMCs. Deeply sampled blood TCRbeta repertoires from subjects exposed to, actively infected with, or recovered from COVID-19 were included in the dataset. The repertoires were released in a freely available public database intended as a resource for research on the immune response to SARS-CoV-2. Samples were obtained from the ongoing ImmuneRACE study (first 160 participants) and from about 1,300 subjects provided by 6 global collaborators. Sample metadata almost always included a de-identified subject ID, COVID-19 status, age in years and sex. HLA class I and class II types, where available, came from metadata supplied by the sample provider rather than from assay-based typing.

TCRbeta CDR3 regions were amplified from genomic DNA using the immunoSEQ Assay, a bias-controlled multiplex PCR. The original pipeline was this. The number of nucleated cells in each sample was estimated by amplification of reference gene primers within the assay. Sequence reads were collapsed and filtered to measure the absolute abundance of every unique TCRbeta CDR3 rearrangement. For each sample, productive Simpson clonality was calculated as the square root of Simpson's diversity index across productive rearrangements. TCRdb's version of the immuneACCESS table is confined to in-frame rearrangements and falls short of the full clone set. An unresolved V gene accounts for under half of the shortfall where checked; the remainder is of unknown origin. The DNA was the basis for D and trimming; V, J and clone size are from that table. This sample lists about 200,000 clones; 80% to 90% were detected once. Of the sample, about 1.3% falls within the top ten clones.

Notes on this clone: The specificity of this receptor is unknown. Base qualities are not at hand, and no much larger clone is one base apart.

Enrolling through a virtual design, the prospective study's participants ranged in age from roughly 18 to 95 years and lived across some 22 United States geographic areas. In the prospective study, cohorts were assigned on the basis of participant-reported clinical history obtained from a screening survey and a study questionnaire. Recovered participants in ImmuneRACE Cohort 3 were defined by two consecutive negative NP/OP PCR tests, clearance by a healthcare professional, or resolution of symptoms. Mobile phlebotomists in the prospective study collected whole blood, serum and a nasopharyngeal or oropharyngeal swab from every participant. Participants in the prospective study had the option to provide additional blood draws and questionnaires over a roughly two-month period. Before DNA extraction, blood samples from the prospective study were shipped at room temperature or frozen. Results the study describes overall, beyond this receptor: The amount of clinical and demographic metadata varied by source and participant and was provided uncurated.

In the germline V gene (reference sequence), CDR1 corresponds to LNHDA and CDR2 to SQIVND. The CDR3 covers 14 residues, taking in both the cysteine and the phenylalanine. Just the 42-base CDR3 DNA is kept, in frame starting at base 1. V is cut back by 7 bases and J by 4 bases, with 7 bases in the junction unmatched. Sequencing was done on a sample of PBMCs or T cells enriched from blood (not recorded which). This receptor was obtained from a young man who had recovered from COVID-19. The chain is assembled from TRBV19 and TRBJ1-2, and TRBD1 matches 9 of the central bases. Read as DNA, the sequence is TGTGCCAGTACCCCGGGGACAGGGACCTATGGCTACACCTTC. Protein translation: CASTPGTGTYGYTF.